Here is one T cell receptor (beta chain) with its context. Profiling relied on immunoSEQ multiplex PCR, and the TCRdb table lists in-frame clones only, not all of them. The table shows around 150,000 clones, with around 92% occurring only once. Followed over time, Seattle patients had been enrolled while infection was active. The germline V gene has CDR1 MDHEN and CDR2 SYDVKM. V lost 5 bases and J lost 1, with 11 bases in between. This CDR3 contains 14 residues. The data were taken from a study of blood T cell repertoires in COVID-19. The sample was peripheral blood. This sequence originates from a man aged 25-45 years with COVID-19, enrolled during active disease. This chain connects TRBV28 to TRBJ1-2; tentative D call: TRBD1 (6 bases). The CDR3 is CASSPGHVNYGYTF. DNA of the CDR3: TGTGCCAGCAGTCCGGGACACGTTAACTATGGCTACACCTTC.